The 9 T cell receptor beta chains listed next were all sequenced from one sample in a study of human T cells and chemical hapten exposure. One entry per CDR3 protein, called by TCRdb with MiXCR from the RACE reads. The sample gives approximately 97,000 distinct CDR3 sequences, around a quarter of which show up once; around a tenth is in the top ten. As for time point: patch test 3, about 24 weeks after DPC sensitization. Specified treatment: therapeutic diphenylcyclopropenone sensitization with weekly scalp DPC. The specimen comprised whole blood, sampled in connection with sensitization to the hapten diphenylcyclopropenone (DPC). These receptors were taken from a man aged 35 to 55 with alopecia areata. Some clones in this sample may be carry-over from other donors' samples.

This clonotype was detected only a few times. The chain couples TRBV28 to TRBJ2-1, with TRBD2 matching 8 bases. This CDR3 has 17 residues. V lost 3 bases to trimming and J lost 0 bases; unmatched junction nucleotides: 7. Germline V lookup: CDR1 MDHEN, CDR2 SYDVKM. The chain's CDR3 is CASSFDAGGSSYNEQFF. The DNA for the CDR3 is TGTGCCAGCAGTTTTGATGCGGGAGGAAGCTCCTACAATGAGCAGTTCTTC.

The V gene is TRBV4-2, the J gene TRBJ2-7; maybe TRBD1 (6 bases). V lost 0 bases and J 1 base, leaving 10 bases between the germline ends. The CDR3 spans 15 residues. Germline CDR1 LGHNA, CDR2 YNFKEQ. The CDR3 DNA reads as TGTGCCAGCAGCCAAGATTTAGGACAGTCCTACGAGCAGTACTTC. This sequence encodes CASSQDLGQSYEQYF.

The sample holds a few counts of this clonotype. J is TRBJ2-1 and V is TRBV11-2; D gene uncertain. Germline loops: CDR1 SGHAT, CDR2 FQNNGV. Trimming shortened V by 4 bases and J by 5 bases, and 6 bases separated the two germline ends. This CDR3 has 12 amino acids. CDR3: CASSSHNNEQFF. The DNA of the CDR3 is TGTGCCAGCAGCTCCCATAACAATGAGCAGTTCTTC. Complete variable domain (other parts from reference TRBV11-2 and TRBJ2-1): EAGVAQSPRYKIIEKRQSVAFWCNPISGHATLYWYQQILGQGPKLLIQFQNNGVVDDSQLPKDRFSAERLKGVDSTLKIQPAKLEDSAVYLCASSSHNNEQFFGPGTRLTVL.

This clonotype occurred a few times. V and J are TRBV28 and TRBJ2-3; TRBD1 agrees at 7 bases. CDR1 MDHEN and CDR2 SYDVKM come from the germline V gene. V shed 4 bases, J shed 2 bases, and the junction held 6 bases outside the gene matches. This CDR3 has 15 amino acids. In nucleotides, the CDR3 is TGTGCCAGCAGTTCACGGGACAGCCTCACAGATACGCAGTATTTT. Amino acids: CASSSRDSLTDTQYF.

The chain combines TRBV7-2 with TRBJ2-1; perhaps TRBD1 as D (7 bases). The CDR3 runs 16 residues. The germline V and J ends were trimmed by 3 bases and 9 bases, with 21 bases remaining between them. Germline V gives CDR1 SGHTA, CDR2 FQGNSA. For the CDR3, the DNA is TGTGCCAGCAGCTTCCCGGCAGGGGGGACGAATGGTGAGCAGTTCTTC. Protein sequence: CASSFPAGGTNGEQFF. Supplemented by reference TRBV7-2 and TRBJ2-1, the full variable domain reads GAGVSQSPSNKVTEKGKDVELRCDPISGHTALYWYRQSLGQGLEFLIYFQGNSAPDKSGLPSDRFSAERTGGSVSTLTIQRTQQEDSAVYLCASSFPAGGTNGEQFFGPGTRLTVL.

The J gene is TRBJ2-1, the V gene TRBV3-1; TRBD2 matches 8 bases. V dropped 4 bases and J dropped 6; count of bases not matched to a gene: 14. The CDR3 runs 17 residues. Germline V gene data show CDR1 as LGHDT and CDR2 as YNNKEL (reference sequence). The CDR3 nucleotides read TGTGCCAGCAGCCCAACACTAGGGACTAGTAGGCCCAATGAGCAGTTCTTC. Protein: CASSPTLGTSRPNEQFF.

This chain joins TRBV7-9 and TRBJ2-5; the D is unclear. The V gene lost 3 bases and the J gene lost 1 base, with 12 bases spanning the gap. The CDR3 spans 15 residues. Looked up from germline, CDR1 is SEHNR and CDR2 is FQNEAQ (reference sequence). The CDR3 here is CASSLAGQAQETQYF. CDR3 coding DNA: TGTGCCAGCAGCTTGGCCGGGCAGGCCCAAGAGACCCAGTACTTC.

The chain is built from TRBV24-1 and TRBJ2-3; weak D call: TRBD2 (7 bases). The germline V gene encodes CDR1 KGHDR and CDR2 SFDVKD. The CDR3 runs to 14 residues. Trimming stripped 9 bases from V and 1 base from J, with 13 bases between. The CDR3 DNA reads TGTGCCACCGGAAGGGAGGGGGGCACAGATACGCAGTATTTT. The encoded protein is CATGREGGTDTQYF.

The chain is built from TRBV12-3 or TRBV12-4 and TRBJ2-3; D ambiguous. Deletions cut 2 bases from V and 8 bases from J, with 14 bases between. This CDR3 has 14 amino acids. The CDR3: CASSLSGFGPTQYF. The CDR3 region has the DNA TGTGCCAGCAGTTTAAGTGGGTTTGGGCCTACGCAGTATTTT.